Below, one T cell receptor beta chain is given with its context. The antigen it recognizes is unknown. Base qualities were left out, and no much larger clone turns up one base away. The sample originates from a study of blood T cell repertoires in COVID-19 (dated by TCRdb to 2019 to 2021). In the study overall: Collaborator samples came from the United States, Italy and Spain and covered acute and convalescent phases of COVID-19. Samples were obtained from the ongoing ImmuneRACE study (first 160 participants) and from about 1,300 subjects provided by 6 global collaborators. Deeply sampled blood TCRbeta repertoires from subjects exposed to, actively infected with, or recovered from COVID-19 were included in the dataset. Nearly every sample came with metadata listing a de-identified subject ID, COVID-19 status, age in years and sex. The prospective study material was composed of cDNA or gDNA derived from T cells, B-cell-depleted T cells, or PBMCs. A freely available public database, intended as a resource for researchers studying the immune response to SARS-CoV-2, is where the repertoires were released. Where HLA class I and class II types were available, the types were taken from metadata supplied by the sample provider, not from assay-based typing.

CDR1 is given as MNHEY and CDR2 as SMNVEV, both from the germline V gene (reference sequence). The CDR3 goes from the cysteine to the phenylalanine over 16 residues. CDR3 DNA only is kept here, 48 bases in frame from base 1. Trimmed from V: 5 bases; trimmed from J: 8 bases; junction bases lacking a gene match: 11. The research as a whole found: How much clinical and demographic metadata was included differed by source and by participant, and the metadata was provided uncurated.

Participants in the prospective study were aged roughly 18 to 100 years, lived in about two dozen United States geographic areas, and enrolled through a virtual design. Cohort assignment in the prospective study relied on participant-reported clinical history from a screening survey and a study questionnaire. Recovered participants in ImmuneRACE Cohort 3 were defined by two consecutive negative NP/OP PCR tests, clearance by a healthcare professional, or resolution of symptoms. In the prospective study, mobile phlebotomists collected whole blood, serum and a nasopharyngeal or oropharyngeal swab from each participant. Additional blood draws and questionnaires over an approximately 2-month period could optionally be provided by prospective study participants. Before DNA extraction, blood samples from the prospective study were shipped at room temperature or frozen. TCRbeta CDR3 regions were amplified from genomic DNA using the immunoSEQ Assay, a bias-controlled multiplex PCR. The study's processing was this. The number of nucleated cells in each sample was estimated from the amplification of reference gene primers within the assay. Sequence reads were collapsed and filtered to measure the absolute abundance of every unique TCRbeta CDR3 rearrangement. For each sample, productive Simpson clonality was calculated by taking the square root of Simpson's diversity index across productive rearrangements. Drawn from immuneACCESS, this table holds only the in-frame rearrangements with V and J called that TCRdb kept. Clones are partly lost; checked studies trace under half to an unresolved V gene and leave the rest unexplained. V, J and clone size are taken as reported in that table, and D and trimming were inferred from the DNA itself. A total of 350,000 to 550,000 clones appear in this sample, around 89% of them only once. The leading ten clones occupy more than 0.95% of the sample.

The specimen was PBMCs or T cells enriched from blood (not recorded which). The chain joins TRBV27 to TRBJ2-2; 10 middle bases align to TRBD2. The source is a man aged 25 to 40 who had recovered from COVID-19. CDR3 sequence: CASSPSGGPPWGELFF. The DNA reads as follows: TGTGCCAGCAGTCCTAGCGGGGGACCCCCTTGGGGGGAGCTGTTTTTT.